A selection of T cell receptor beta chains follows, all from one sample in a study of cytomegalovirus exposure and HLA in healthy donors. This table comes from immunoSEQ multiplex PCR, and its TCRdb copy is limited to in-frame clones, with some not included. The table lists 100,000 to 150,000 clones, under 90% of them singletons, with roughly 3.7% in the top ten. Sequencing used PBMCs. These receptor sequences come from a middle-aged woman in good health and CMV-seropositive. Each CDR3 is given with its conserved first and last residue. Each record gives: clone size, J gene, D gene, V gene, CDR3 DNA, CDR3 protein. D genes are given only for firm matches. Only part of the rows carry a size: once, few, many, or a class if the clone is expanded.

clone_size: -
j_call: TRBJ1-1
d_call: -
v_call: TRBV10-2
cdr3_nt: TGCGCCAGCAGTGAAGGAGGGTCATGCGAAGCTTTCTTT
cdr3_aa: CASSEGGSCEAFF

clone_size: -
j_call: TRBJ2-2
d_call: -
v_call: TRBV4-2
cdr3_nt: TGTGCCAGCAGCCAAGATCTTTCCGGGGAGCTGTTTTTT
cdr3_aa: CASSQDLSGELFF

clone_size: -
j_call: TRBJ2-7
d_call: TRBD2
v_call: TRBV29-1
cdr3_nt: TGCAGCGTGTCGACTAGCGGGAGATACTACGAGCAGTACTTC
cdr3_aa: CSVSTSGRYYEQYF

clone_size: -
j_call: TRBJ2-2
d_call: TRBD1
v_call: TRBV4-3
cdr3_nt: TGCGCCAGCAGCCAAGATATTACAGGGGAGCACACCGGGGAGCTGTTTTTT
cdr3_aa: CASSQDITGEHTGELFF

clone_size: -
j_call: TRBJ2-2
d_call: TRBD2
v_call: TRBV28
cdr3_nt: TGTGCCAGCAGTCCCGGGACTAGGAACACCGGGGAGCTGTTTTTT
cdr3_aa: CASSPGTRNTGELFF

clone_size: -
j_call: TRBJ1-2
d_call: -
v_call: TRBV4-1
cdr3_nt: TGCGCCAGCAGCCAAGTGCTGGCGGTTGGTTATGGCTACACCTTC
cdr3_aa: CASSQVLAVGYGYTF

clone_size: -
j_call: TRBJ1-3
d_call: TRBD1
v_call: TRBV15
cdr3_nt: TGTGCCACCAGCAGAACCCTCGGGACAGAACGCGCTGGGAACACCATATATTTT
cdr3_aa: CATSRTLGTERAGNTIYF

clone_size: -
j_call: TRBJ1-1
d_call: -
v_call: TRBV28
cdr3_nt: TGTGCCAGCAGTTCGGGGGAGGGCGAAACTGAAGCTTTCTTT
cdr3_aa: CASSSGEGETEAFF

clone_size: -
j_call: TRBJ1-5
d_call: TRBD1
v_call: TRBV7-3
cdr3_nt: TGTGCCAGCAGCTTAATAGCGTTAATAACTGACGACAGGGTGTACAATCAGCCCCAGCATTTT
cdr3_aa: CASSLIALITDDRVYNQPQHF

clone_size: -
j_call: TRBJ1-5
d_call: -
v_call: TRBV28
cdr3_nt: TGTGCCAGCAGCAACGAAGGGGGATTTAGCAATCAGCCCCAGCATTTT
cdr3_aa: CASSNEGGFSNQPQHF

clone_size: -
j_call: TRBJ1-1
d_call: -
v_call: TRBV5-1
cdr3_nt: TGCGCCAGCAGCTTGGTATCCGGGGAGAGCACTGAAGCTTTCTTT
cdr3_aa: CASSLVSGESTEAFF

clone_size: -
j_call: TRBJ1-1
d_call: -
v_call: TRBV30
cdr3_nt: TGTGCCTGGAATAAGAACACTGAAGCTTTCTTT
cdr3_aa: CAWNKNTEAFF

clone_size: -
j_call: TRBJ1-2
d_call: TRBD1
v_call: TRBV30
cdr3_nt: TGTGCCTGGAGACAGGGGCTCGGACAAAACTATGGCTACACCTTC
cdr3_aa: CAWRQGLGQNYGYTF

clone_size: few
j_call: TRBJ2-6
d_call: -
v_call: TRBV5-8
cdr3_nt: TGTGCCAGCAGCCTACTTGCGGTTCTCGGGGCCAACGTCCTGACTTTC
cdr3_aa: CASSLLAVLGANVLTF

clone_size: -
j_call: TRBJ2-3
d_call: TRBD1
v_call: TRBV15
cdr3_nt: TGTGCCACCAGCCCGGACAGGGGGCAGACAGATACGCAGTATTTT
cdr3_aa: CATSPDRGQTDTQYF

clone_size: -
j_call: TRBJ2-2
d_call: TRBD1
v_call: TRBV7-3
cdr3_nt: TGTGCCAGCAGCCCGGGGGACAGGGGAACCGGGGAGCTGTTTTTT
cdr3_aa: CASSPGDRGTGELFF

clone_size: -
j_call: TRBJ1-1
d_call: TRBD1
v_call: TRBV29-1
cdr3_nt: TGCAGCGCAACTACAGGGGGTGACACTGAAGCTTTCTTT
cdr3_aa: CSATTGGDTEAFF

clone_size: -
j_call: TRBJ2-3
d_call: -
v_call: TRBV4-3
cdr3_nt: TGCGCCAGCAGCCAACTGACAGGCCAATGGGCAGATACGCAGTATTTT
cdr3_aa: CASSQLTGQWADTQYF

clone_size: -
j_call: TRBJ1-1
d_call: TRBD1
v_call: TRBV7-2
cdr3_nt: TGTGCCAGCAGCACCCACAGGGGTGTAGGCACTGAAGCTTTCTTT
cdr3_aa: CASSTHRGVGTEAFF

clone_size: few
j_call: TRBJ2-2
d_call: -
v_call: TRBV29-1
cdr3_nt: TGCAGCGTGTGGGACAATACTCAAGGGGAGCTGTTTTTT
cdr3_aa: CSVWDNTQGELFF

clone_size: -
j_call: TRBJ2-2
d_call: -
v_call: TRBV18
cdr3_nt: TGTGCCAGCTCACCAAAGGTCGTCTCTAGCGAACTATACGCGAACACCGGGGAGCTGTTTTTT
cdr3_aa: CASSPKVVSSELYANTGELFF

clone_size: once
j_call: TRBJ2-3
d_call: -
v_call: TRBV9
cdr3_nt: TGTGCCAGCAGCGTAGGGGACATAAAAAGGAGCACAGATACGCAGTATTTT
cdr3_aa: CASSVGDIKRSTDTQYF

clone_size: -
j_call: TRBJ2-1
d_call: -
v_call: TRBV27
cdr3_nt: TGTGCCAGCAGTTTTGAGGGAGGCTCCTACAATGAGCAGTTCTTC
cdr3_aa: CASSFEGGSYNEQFF

clone_size: -
j_call: TRBJ1-5
d_call: TRBD1
v_call: TRBV18
cdr3_nt: TGTGCCAGCTCACCTTCGGCGGGACAGACTGGCAATCAGCCCCAGCATTTT
cdr3_aa: CASSPSAGQTGNQPQHF

clone_size: -
j_call: TRBJ1-1
d_call: -
v_call: TRBV7-9
cdr3_nt: TGTGCCAGCGGATCGGGGGGGTATAACACTGAAGCTTTCTTT
cdr3_aa: CASGSGGYNTEAFF

clone_size: -
j_call: TRBJ2-2
d_call: -
v_call: TRBV19
cdr3_nt: TGTGCCAGTAGTATGGGCAGAAACACCGGGGAGCTGTTTTTT
cdr3_aa: CASSMGRNTGELFF

clone_size: -
j_call: TRBJ1-1
d_call: -
v_call: TRBV6-5
cdr3_nt: TGTGCCAGCAGTTCGGTCGGAGAGGACACTGAAGCTTTCTTT
cdr3_aa: CASSSVGEDTEAFF

clone_size: -
j_call: TRBJ2-7
d_call: TRBD2
v_call: TRBV7-3
cdr3_nt: TGTGCCAGCAGCTCCCTAGCGGGAGCAGGGGCCGAGCAGTACTTC
cdr3_aa: CASSSLAGAGAEQYF

clone_size: few
j_call: TRBJ2-5
d_call: TRBD2
v_call: TRBV5-1
cdr3_nt: TGCGCCAGCAGCTTTCGTGGACTAGCGGGCCAAGAGACCCAGTACTTC
cdr3_aa: CASSFRGLAGQETQYF

clone_size: -
j_call: TRBJ2-1
d_call: -
v_call: TRBV5-1
cdr3_nt: TGCGCCAGCAGCTTGGGGGACTCGACCTACAATGAGCAGTTCTTC
cdr3_aa: CASSLGDSTYNEQFF

clone_size: -
j_call: TRBJ2-1
d_call: -
v_call: TRBV28
cdr3_nt: TGTGCCAGCAGTTTAACTGGGGCCTGGGGAAATGAGCAGTTCTTC
cdr3_aa: CASSLTGAWGNEQFF